This T cell receptor beta chain was identified during a study of T cell responses to AZD1222 COVID-19 vaccine. Study at large: Second doses that came at about 4 or about 12 weeks were put together. Broader study findings: Reportedly, nearly half the spike-specific TCRs target unmutated variant regions. In a largely white British group with more females than males, clonal diversity was possibly underestimated. No day 14 peak samples; only post-peak repertoires were characterized.

Worth noting for this clone: The antigen remains undetermined.

V lost 6 bases and J lost 1; bases outside the gene matches: 2. Germline V gene data show CDR1 as MNHEY and CDR2 as SVGAGI. This CDR3 has 13 residues. The method was immunoSEQ multiplex PCR; TCRdb's version includes in-frame clones alone and lacks a portion of them. The sample carries 100,000 or so clones, 82% recorded once. The sequence came from an adult in good health. Sequences were derived from peripheral blood, sampled on day 0 of AZD1222 vaccination. This chain connects TRBV6-5 to TRBJ1-2; TRBD1 matches 7 bases. CDR3 sequence: CASRNRGNYGYTF. CDR3 nucleotide sequence: TGTGCCAGCAGAAACAGGGGTAACTATGGCTACACCTTC.